These T cell receptor beta chains were read from a single sample in a study of T cell repertoires in cytomegalovirus infection. A single record per CDR3 protein comes from TCRdb applying MiXCR to the reads. The table shows tens of thousands of distinct CDR3 sequences, with roughly 20% occurring only once. Their antigens remain unidentified. Sequencing input: PBMCs, sequenced either directly or after in vitro stimulation (not recorded which). These receptors were collected from a human donor in good health (CMV status not recorded). Some clones in this sample may be carry-over from other donors' samples. Each CDR3 is given without its conserved first and last residue. Size values are once, few and many counts, or a class for expanded clones, and some rows have none.

J gene,clone size,V gene,CDR3 protein
TRBJ2-1,many,TRBV7-2,ASSLGGRVGEQF
TRBJ2-1,-,TRBV11-1,ASSLGTSGGNEQF
TRBJ1-5,few,TRBV7-6,ASSDRATNQPQH
TRBJ2-1,few,TRBV5-1,ASSLAELPSSYNEQF
TRBJ2-2,few,TRBV2,ASILERGTGELF
TRBJ1-6,many,TRBV6-6,ASSYSAGASNSPLH
TRBJ1-1,-,TRBV9,ASSEGGVGAASTEAF
TRBJ1-2,few,TRBV7-2,ASSLVGTLYGYT
TRBJ2-7,-,TRBV6-1,ASRSRGALYEQY
TRBJ1-1,-,TRBV18,ASSEGQGGLGTEAF
TRBJ2-1,few,TRBV20-1,SARDSRNTGGNEQF
TRBJ1-6,-,TRBV20-1,SARGPGAPLH
TRBJ2-1,many,TRBV4-1,ASSQDGSETYNEQF
TRBJ2-1,-,TRBV27,ASSLLVASGIDEQF
TRBJ1-1,-,TRBV12-3/TRBV12-4,ASSSGATDTEAF
TRBJ1-2,-,TRBV20-1,SARKQDVRYT
TRBJ1-1,-,TRBV15,ATSPVGTEAF
TRBJ2-3,few,TRBV20-1,SARGGLAGGTHTDTQY
TRBJ1-2,few,TRBV7-9,ASSFSSKSNYGYT
TRBJ2-7,few,TRBV19,ASSRTGTGIDEQY
TRBJ2-7,few,TRBV7-6,ASSDPRGHEQY
TRBJ2-3,-,TRBV11-2,ASSFGLAETDTQY
TRBJ2-1,-,TRBV4-2,ASSQAQADLYNEQF
TRBJ2-1,-,TRBV15,ATSTDRGPDEQF
TRBJ1-2,few,TRBV20-1,SATREGSYT
TRBJ2-2,many,TRBV7-2,ASSPGPRPTGELF
TRBJ2-3,few,TRBV23-1,ASSQGWGSGTDTQY
TRBJ2-3,many,TRBV7-9,ASSISGDFTDTQY
TRBJ1-5,-,TRBV6-6,ASRFGGSNQPQH
TRBJ1-5,-,TRBV6-5,ASSYSRNQPQH
TRBJ2-1,-,TRBV27,ASSASGRARNEQF
TRBJ1-3,few,TRBV6-5,ATQPPGVHTIY
TRBJ1-2,-,TRBV19,ASSKTGYHYGYT
TRBJ2-5,few,TRBV5-4,ASSFSSGDQETQY
TRBJ2-7,-,TRBV7-4,ASSSRREVLSVYEQY
TRBJ2-7,many,TRBV7-6,ASGPGVRSYEQY
TRBJ2-1,-,TRBV9,ASSVGTSGSMGDEQF
TRBJ2-5,many,TRBV6-6,ASSAGTALDAQETQY
TRBJ2-5,few,TRBV28,ASRGLAGGGGETQY
TRBJ2-3,many,TRBV7-8,ASSPARSVSDTQY
TRBJ1-2,-,TRBV10-3,AISETALSKGYT
TRBJ1-1,many,TRBV7-9,ASSEKRANTEAF
TRBJ1-5,few,TRBV6-1,ASSEAAGPWH
TRBJ2-5,few,TRBV7-9,ASSPLAGAAS
TRBJ2-2,-,TRBV27,ASSYSGGAYTGELF
TRBJ2-7,few,TRBV7-6,ASSQTGLEQY
TRBJ2-1,-,TRBV7-9,ASSLYTGFNEQF
TRBJ2-1,once,TRBV12-3/TRBV12-4,ASRSGSPYNEQF
TRBJ2-2,-,TRBV5-1,ASSLDSNTGELF
TRBJ1-2,-,TRBV7-9,ASSETYGYGYT
TRBJ2-4,-,TRBV3-1,ASSQRVNSLLAKNIQY
TRBJ2-2,-,TRBV27,ASSFSRLTGELF
TRBJ1-2,many,TRBV6-5,ASSRPGTAEGYT
TRBJ2-7,many,TRBV7-2,ASSWGLAGPYEQY
TRBJ2-5,many,TRBV12-3/TRBV12-4,ASSSGLETQY
TRBJ1-3,many,TRBV10-3,AISGADGNTIY
TRBJ1-5,-,TRBV6-6,ASTGSNQPQH
TRBJ2-3,few,TRBV6-1,ASSSPVAGLTDTQY
TRBJ2-3,-,TRBV20-1,SARPGGEDTQY
TRBJ1-2,few,TRBV7-8,ASSLFGGYGYT